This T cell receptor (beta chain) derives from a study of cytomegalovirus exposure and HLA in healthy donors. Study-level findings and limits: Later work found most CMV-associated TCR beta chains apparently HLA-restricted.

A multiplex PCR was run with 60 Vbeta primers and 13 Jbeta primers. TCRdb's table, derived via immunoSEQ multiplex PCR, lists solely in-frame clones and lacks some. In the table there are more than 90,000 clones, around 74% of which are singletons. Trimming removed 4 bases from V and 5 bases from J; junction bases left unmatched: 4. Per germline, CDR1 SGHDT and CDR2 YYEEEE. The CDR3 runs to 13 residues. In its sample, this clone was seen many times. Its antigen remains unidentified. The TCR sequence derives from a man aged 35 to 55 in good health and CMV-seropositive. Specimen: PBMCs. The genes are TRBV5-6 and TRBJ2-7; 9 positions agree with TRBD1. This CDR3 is CASSLDRGNEQYF. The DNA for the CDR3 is TGTGCCAGCAGCCTGGACAGGGGAAACGAGCAGTACTTC.